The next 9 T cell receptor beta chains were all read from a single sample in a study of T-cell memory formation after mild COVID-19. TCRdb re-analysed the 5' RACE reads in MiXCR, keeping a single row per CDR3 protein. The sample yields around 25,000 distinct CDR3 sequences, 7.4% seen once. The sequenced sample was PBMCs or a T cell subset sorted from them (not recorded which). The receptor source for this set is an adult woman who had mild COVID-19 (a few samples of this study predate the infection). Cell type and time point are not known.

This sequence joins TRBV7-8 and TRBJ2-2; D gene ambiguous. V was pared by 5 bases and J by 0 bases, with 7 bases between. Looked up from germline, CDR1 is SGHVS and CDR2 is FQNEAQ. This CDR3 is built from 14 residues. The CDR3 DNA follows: TGTGCCAGCAGCGCAGTCGCGAACACCGGGGAGCTGTTTTTT. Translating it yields CASSAVANTGELFF.

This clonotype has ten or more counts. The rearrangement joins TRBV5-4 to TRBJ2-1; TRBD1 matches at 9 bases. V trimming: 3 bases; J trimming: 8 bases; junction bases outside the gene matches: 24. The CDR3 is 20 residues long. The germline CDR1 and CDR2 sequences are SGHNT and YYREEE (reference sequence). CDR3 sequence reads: CASSSPTGQGLGGSSHEQFF. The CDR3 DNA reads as TGTGCCAGCAGCTCCCCGACGGGACAGGGTCTGGGCGGGAGTTCCCATGAGCAGTTCTTC. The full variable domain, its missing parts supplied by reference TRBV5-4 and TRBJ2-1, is ETGVTQSPTHLIKTRGQQVTLRCSSQSGHNTVSWYQQALGQGPQFIFQYYREEENGRGNFPPRFSGLQFPNYSSELNVNALELDDSALYLCASSSPTGQGLGGSSHEQFFGPGTRLTVL.

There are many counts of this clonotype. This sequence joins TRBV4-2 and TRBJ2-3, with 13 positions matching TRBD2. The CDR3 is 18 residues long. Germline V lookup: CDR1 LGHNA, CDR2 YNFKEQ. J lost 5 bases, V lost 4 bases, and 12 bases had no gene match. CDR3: CASSRGSSGTSGEDTQYF. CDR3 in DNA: TGTGCCAGCAGCCGCGGAAGCTCCGGGACTAGCGGGGAAGATACGCAGTATTTT.

CDR3 region: CASIAGGIGRNEQFF. The DNA for the CDR3 is TGTGCCAGCATAGCGGGGGGCATCGGCAGGAATGAGCAGTTCTTC. The chain links TRBV6-6 to TRBJ2-1; 10 positions agree with TRBD2. V trimming: 7 bases; J trimming: 7 bases; junction bases outside the gene matches: 10. The CDR3 loop spans 15 amino acids. CDR1 MNHNY and CDR2 SVGAGI come from the germline V gene (reference sequence).

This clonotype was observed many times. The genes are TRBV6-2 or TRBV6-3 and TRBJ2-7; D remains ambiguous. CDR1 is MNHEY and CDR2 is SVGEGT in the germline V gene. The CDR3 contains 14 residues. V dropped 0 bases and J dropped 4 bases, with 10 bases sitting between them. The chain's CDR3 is CASSYSRYGYEQYF. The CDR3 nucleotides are TGTGCCAGCAGTTACTCCCGATACGGTTACGAGCAGTACTTC.

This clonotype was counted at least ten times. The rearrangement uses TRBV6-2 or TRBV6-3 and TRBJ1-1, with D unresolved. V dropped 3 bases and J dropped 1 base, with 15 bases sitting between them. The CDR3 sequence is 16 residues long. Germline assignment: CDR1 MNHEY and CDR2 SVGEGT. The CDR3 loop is CASSYSLGTRNTEAFF. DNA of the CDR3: TGTGCCAGCAGTTATTCCTTGGGCACCAGGAACACTGAAGCTTTCTTT.

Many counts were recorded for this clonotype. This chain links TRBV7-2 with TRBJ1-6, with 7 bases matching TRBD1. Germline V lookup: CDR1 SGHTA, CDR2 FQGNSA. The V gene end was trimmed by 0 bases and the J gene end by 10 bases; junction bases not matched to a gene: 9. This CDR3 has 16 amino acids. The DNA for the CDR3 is TGTGCCAGCAGCTTAGCCGGGACAGCTGGGGTCTCACCCCTCCACTTT. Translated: CASSLAGTAGVSPLHF. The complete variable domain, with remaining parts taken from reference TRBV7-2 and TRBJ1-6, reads GAGVSQSPSNKVTEKGKDVELRCDPISGHTALYWYRQSLGQGLEFLIYFQGNSAPDKSGLPSDRFSAERTGGSVSTLTIQRTQQEDSAVYLCASSLAGTAGVSPLHFGNGTRLTVT.

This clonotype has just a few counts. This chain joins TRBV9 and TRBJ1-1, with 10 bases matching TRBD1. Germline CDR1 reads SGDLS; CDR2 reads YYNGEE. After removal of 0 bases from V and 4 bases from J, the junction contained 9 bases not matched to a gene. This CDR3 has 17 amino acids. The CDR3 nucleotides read TGTGCCAGCAGCGTAGGGGGGACAGGGGCCCCGAGCACTGAAGCTTTCTTT. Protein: CASSVGGTGAPSTEAFF.

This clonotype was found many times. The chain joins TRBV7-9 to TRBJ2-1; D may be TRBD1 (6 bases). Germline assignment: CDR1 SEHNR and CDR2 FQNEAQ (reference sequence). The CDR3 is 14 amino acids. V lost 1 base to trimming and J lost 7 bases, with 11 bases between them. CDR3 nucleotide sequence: TGTGCCAGCAGCTTAGTTGGGGGCCTTAATGAGCAGTTCTTC. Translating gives CASSLVGGLNEQFF.